There are many counts of the clone carrying this T cell receptor (beta chain). Exclusion criteria comprised uncontrolled infection, other autoimmune disease, pregnancy or lactation. TCR beta CDR3 regions were amplified from RNA transcripts. HTBI primers were employed in a first-round RT-PCR of the TCR CDR3. TCRdb called the multiplex PCR reads again in MiXCR, with one record for every CDR3 protein. The profile shows under 200,000 distinct CDR3 sequences, 9.4% of them singletons. These data come from a study of T cells in Graves' hyperthyroidism and ophthalmopathy. Trimming took off 0 bases at V and 4 bases at J, with 10 bases between the two ends. The CDR3 has 14 amino acids. Per the germline V gene, CDR1 is GTSNPN and CDR2 is SVGIG (reference sequence).

This chain joins TRBV30 and TRBJ2-1; TRBD2 might be the D (5 bases). The clonotype comes from a woman aged 18-35 years with Graves' hyperthyroidism that later progressed to Graves' ophthalmopathy. The source material was blood. This CDR3 reads CAWSVSREYNEQFF. The CDR3 nucleotides read TGTGCCTGGAGTGTATCAAGGGAGTACAATGAGCAGTTCTTC.